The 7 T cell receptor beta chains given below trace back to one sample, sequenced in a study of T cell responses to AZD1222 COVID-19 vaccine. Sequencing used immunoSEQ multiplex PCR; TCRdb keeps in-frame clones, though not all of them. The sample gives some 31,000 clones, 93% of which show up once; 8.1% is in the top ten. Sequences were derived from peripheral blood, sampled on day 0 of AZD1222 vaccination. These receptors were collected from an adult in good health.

In nucleotides, the CDR3 is TGTGCCAGTAGCCCGGACAGGGGGCTTTACAATGAGCAGTTCTTC. Translation gives CASSPDRGLYNEQFF. The chain combines TRBV19 with TRBJ2-1; 11 bases are shared with TRBD1. The length of the CDR3 is 15 residues. Per germline, CDR1 LNHDA and CDR2 SQIVND (reference sequence). Trimming cost V 6 bases and J 4 bases; bases outside gene matches: 5.

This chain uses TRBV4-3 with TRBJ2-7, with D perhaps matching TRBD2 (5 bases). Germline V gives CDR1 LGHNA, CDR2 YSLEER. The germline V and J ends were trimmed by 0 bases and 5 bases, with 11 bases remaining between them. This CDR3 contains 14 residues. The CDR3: CASSQDGSANEQYF. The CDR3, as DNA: TGCGCCAGCAGCCAAGACGGTAGCGCTAACGAGCAGTACTTC.

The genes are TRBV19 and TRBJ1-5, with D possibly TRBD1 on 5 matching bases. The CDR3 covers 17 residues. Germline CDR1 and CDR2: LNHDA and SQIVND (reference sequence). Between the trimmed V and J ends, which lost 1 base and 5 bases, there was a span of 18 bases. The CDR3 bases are TGTGCCAGTAGTATAGGGGATGCGGGGCAGACTTATCAGCCCCAGCATTTT. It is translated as CASSIGDAGQTYQPQHF. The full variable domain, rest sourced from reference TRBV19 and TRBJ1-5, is DGGITQSPKYLFRKEGQNVTLSCEQNLNHDAMYWYRQDPGQGLRLIYYSQIVNDFQKGDIAEGYSVSREKKESFPLTVTSAQKNPTAFYLCASSIGDAGQTYQPQHFGDGTRLSIL.

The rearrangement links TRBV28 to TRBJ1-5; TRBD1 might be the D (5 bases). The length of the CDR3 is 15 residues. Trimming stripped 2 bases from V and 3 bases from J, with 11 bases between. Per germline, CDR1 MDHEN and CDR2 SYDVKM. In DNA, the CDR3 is TGTGCCAGCAGTTTAAGCCGGGGGACCAATCAGCCCCAGCATTTT. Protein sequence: CASSLSRGTNQPQHF.

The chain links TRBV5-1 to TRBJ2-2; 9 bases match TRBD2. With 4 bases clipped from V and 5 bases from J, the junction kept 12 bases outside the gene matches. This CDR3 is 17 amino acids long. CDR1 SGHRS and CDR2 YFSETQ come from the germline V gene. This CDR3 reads CASSPFSGGPGTGELFF. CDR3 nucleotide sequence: TGCGCCAGCAGCCCCTTTAGCGGGGGCCCCGGGACCGGGGAGCTGTTTTTT. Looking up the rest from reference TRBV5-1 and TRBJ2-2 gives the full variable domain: KAGVTQTPRYLIKTRGQQVTLSCSPISGHRSVSWYQQTPGQGLQFLFEYFSETQRNKGNFPGRFSGRQFSNSRSEMNVSTLELGDSALYLCASSPFSGGPGTGELFFGEGSRLTVL.

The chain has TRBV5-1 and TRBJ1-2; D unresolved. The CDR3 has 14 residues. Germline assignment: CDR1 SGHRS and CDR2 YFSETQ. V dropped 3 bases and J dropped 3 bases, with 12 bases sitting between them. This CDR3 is CASSSDGSYYGYTF. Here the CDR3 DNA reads TGCGCCAGCAGCTCGGACGGTTCTTACTATGGCTACACCTTC. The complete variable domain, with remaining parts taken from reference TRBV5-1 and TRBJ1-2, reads KAGVTQTPRYLIKTRGQQVTLSCSPISGHRSVSWYQQTPGQGLQFLFEYFSETQRNKGNFPGRFSGRQFSNSRSEMNVSTLELGDSALYLCASSSDGSYYGYTFGSGTRLTVV.

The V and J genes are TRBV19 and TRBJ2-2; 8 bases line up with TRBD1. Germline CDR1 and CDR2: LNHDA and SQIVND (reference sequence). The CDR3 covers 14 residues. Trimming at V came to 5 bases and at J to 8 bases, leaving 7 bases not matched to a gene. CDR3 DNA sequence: TGTGCCAGTAGTTGGACAGGGCGGTGGGGGGAGCTGTTTTTT. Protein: CASSWTGRWGELFF.